These T cell receptor beta chains were read from a single sample in a study of T-cell memory formation after mild COVID-19. MiXCR was run by TCRdb on the 5' RACE reads, yielding one entry per CDR3 protein. The data show 300,000 to 350,000 distinct CDR3 sequences, with 10% to 15% seen just once and about a fifth held by the top ten. Sequenced: PBMCs or a T cell subset sorted from them (not recorded which). These receptors were taken from a man aged 18 to 35 who had mild COVID-19 (a few samples of this study predate the infection). Cell type and time point are not known. CDR3s leave out the opening cysteine and the closing phenylalanine or tryptophan. Clone size is stated in some rows and not others, as once, few, many or a class when expanded.

j_gene: TRBJ2-2
v_gene: TRBV6-1
len: 11
abundance: NA
CDR3aa: ASSARGTGELF

j_gene: TRBJ1-1
v_gene: TRBV20-1
len: 15
abundance: many
CDR3aa: SARDTGRGSINTEAF

j_gene: TRBJ2-5
v_gene: TRBV12-3/TRBV12-4
len: 9
abundance: NA
CDR3aa: ASSFRRAQY

j_gene: TRBJ1-4
v_gene: TRBV4-2
len: 13
abundance: few
CDR3aa: ASSQELGASEKLF

j_gene: TRBJ2-5
v_gene: TRBV9
len: 15
abundance: NA
CDR3aa: ASSVGIGTSTAETQY

j_gene: TRBJ2-5
v_gene: TRBV7-2
len: 11
abundance: many
CDR3aa: ASGRQGVETQY

j_gene: TRBJ1-5
v_gene: TRBV7-2
len: 11
abundance: few
CDR3aa: ASSLQSNQPQH

j_gene: TRBJ2-5
v_gene: TRBV19
len: 12
abundance: few
CDR3aa: ASMIGDGLETQY

j_gene: TRBJ2-2
v_gene: TRBV7-9
len: 13
abundance: once
CDR3aa: ASRGREGNTGELF

j_gene: TRBJ2-1
v_gene: TRBV5-8
len: 11
abundance: NA
CDR3aa: ASSLWGQNEQF

j_gene: TRBJ2-5
v_gene: TRBV20-1
len: 9
abundance: NA
CDR3aa: SGGPGETQY

j_gene: TRBJ1-2
v_gene: TRBV30
len: 10
abundance: NA
CDR3aa: AWALTGYGYT

j_gene: TRBJ2-3
v_gene: TRBV5-1
len: 13
abundance: few
CDR3aa: ASSSPTKATDTQY

j_gene: TRBJ2-1
v_gene: TRBV7-2
len: 12
abundance: few
CDR3aa: ASSLSSGYNEQF

j_gene: TRBJ1-1
v_gene: TRBV4-3
len: 11
abundance: NA
CDR3aa: ASSQDLPTEAF

j_gene: TRBJ1-1
v_gene: TRBV4-1
len: 15
abundance: NA
CDR3aa: ASSPNNRIPGFTEAF